What follows are 13 T cell receptor beta chains derived from one specimen sequenced in a study of control samples from healthy donors and cancer patients. Sequenced by immunoSEQ multiplex PCR; TCRdb stores in-frame clones only, minus some. This table has some 150,000 clones, approximately 94% appearing once. The source material was PBMCs. These receptors were obtained from a man aged 55 to 70 with colorectal cancer.

The chain is built from TRBV6-6 and TRBJ2-5; D uncertain. Germline-derived CDR1 and CDR2 are MNHNY and SVGAGI (reference sequence). The V end lost 6 bases, the J end lost 4 bases, and 6 bases lay between the germline ends. This CDR3 region has 11 residues. The CDR3 is CASSFGETQYF. The DNA of the CDR3 is TGTGCCAGCAGCTTCGGAGAGACCCAGTACTTC.

The J gene is TRBJ1-2, the V gene TRBV3-1 (or the pseudogene TRBV3-2); D is possibly TRBD1 (5 bases). CDR1 and CDR2 from the germline V gene are LGHDT and YNNKEL (reference sequence). The V and J ends lost 4 bases and 0 bases respectively, with 12 bases between them. This CDR3 region has 15 residues. The CDR3 loop reads CASSPGGGTNYGYTF. The CDR3 region has the DNA TGTGCCAGCAGCCCCGGGGGAGGAACTAACTATGGCTACACCTTC.

The J gene is TRBJ2-1, the V gene TRBV19; a possible D gene is TRBD1 (5 bases). The CDR3 has 14 amino acids. Germline V gene data show CDR1 as LNHDA and CDR2 as SQIVND (reference sequence). The V end was cut by 5 bases, the J end by 7 bases, with 15 bases between. CDR3 sequence reads: CASSLAGSRNEQFF. The CDR3 DNA reads TGTGCCAGTAGTTTGGCAGGGTCTCGGAATGAGCAGTTCTTC.

The rearrangement uses TRBV27 and TRBJ1-2; TRBD1 might be the D (5 bases). Trimming took 5 bases from V and 5 from J, leaving 12 bases between them. The CDR3 extends over 13 amino acids. Per the germline V gene, CDR1 is MNHEY and CDR2 is SMNVEV (reference sequence). The chain's CDR3 is CASSQGRAYGYTF. The CDR3, as DNA: TGTGCCAGCAGTCAGGGCCGCGCTTATGGCTACACCTTC.

The chain carries TRBV18 and TRBJ1-4; 10 bases match TRBD1. CDR1 is KGHSH and CDR2 is LQKENI in the germline V gene. V trimming: 8 bases; J trimming: 3 bases; junction bases outside the gene matches: 18. CDR3 length equals 19 residues. CDR3 DNA sequence: TGTGCCAGCAACCAATCCCGGGACAGGGGTCGGTCGGCTAATGAAAAACTGTTTTTT. Its protein is CASNQSRDRGRSANEKLFF.

The chain links TRBV2 to TRBJ2-1; D may match TRBD1 or TRBD2 (5 bases each). V dropped 7 bases and J dropped 5 bases, with 12 bases sitting between them. Per the germline V gene, CDR1 is SNHLY and CDR2 is FYNNEI. The CDR3 contains 13 residues. For the CDR3, the DNA is TGTGCCAGCACCGGGACCCTTAACAATGAGCAGTTCTTC. This encodes CASTGTLNNEQFF.

This clone showed up just once. The CDR3 loop is CASSKGGLAESSYNEQFF. CDR3 bases: TGTGCCAGCAGCAAAGGGGGACTAGCGGAGAGCTCCTACAATGAGCAGTTCTTC. The chain is built from TRBV21-1 and TRBJ2-1; the tabulated D call, TRBD2, remains unverified against the DNA. TRBV21-1 corresponds to a pseudogene. This CDR3 comprises 18 residues.

The V and J genes are TRBV6-5 and TRBJ1-6; possibly TRBD1 for D (5 bases). Germline CDR1 is MNHEY and CDR2 is SVGAGI. This CDR3 spans 14 amino acids. With 10 bases removed from V and 8 bases from J, the gap between germline ends came to 18 bases. This CDR3 is CATQMGRTYSPLHF. The CDR3 coding sequence is TGTGCCACCCAAATGGGACGGACCTATTCACCCCTCCACTTT.

This chain links TRBV27 with TRBJ2-1; tentatively, D is TRBD2 (7 bases). Per germline, CDR1 MNHEY and CDR2 SMNVEV (reference sequence). CDR3 length equals 15 residues. V was shortened by 9 bases and J by 6 bases, with 21 bases between the two germline ends. CDR3 loop: CASMLRGLFFNEQFF. In DNA, the CDR3 is TGTGCCAGTATGTTGCGGGGGCTTTTTTTCAATGAGCAGTTCTTC.

This sequence joins TRBV9 and TRBJ1-5; TRBD1 might be the D (5 bases). CDR3 size: 15 residues. The germline CDR1 and CDR2 sequences are SGDLS and YYNGEE. V lost 0 bases, J lost 6 bases, and 13 bases lay in between. CDR3 nucleotides: TGTGCCAGCAGCGTAGGCTCTCTCCAGGGTCAGCCCCAGCATTTT. This sequence encodes CASSVGSLQGQPQHF.

The chain combines TRBV5-8 with TRBJ2-7, with D unresolved. The CDR3 spans 13 residues. Germline assignment: CDR1 SGHTS and CDR2 YDEGEE. The V end lost 0 bases, the J end lost 3 bases, and 7 bases lay between the germline ends. The CDR3 loop reads CASSLGRLYEQYF. CDR3 DNA sequence: TGTGCCAGCAGCTTGGGCAGGCTCTACGAGCAGTACTTC.

The V and J genes are TRBV7-9 and TRBJ2-5; D not certain. In germline, CDR1 is SEHNR, CDR2 FQNEAQ (reference sequence). Trimming stripped 2 bases from V and 2 bases from J, with 6 bases between. The CDR3 contains 13 residues. The DNA for the CDR3 is TGTGCCAGCAGCTTATCTATGCAAGAGACCCAGTACTTC. Translation: CASSLSMQETQYF. The whole variable domain, filled in from reference TRBV7-9 and TRBJ2-5, reads DTGVSQNPRHKITKRGQNVTFRCDPISEHNRLYWYRQTLGQGPEFLTYFQNEAQLEKSRLLSDRFSAERPKGSFSTLEIQRTEQGDSAMYLCASSLSMQETQYFGPGTRLLVL.

The chain employs TRBV5-4 and TRBJ2-7, with 9 positions matching TRBD1. Trimming took 4 bases from V and 3 from J; bases not matched to a gene: 8. Germline V gene sequence: CDR1 SGHNT, CDR2 YYREEE (reference sequence). There are 15 residues in the CDR3. CDR3 sequence reads: CASSSMTGGDYEQYF. CDR3 nucleotides: TGTGCCAGCAGCAGCATGACAGGGGGGGACTACGAGCAGTACTTC.